Below, 30 T cell receptor beta chains from the same sample are listed, as sequenced in a study of T cell repertoires in cytomegalovirus infection. TCRdb processed the reads anew with MiXCR; each CDR3 protein has one entry. The profile shows about 320,000 distinct CDR3 sequences, roughly 9.5% of them singletons. The sample taken for sequencing was PBMCs. The receptors were sampled from a human donor in good health (CMV status not recorded). Some clones in this sample may be carry-over from other donors' samples.

This clonotype appeared many times. This rearrangement joins TRBV7-2 to TRBJ2-5, with 7 nucleotides matching TRBD1. Germline V gene sequence: CDR1 SGHTA, CDR2 FQGNSA. This CDR3 has 17 amino acids. J gave up 6 bases and V 3 bases, and 16 bases lay outside the gene matches. The chain's CDR3 is CASSFGGSGTERKTQYF. Here the CDR3 DNA reads TGTGCCAGCAGCTTCGGCGGGTCCGGGACAGAGAGGAAGACCCAGTACTTC.

This clonotype has a count of ten or more. The V and J genes are TRBV7-3 and TRBJ2-3, with D tentatively TRBD2 (6 bases). This CDR3 comprises 16 residues. Trimming took 6 bases from V and 0 from J, leaving 16 bases between them. Per the germline V gene, CDR1 is SGHTA and CDR2 is FQGTGA. Here the CDR3 reads CASSLSGFASTDTQYF. In DNA, the CDR3 is TGTGCCAGCAGTCTTAGCGGATTTGCTAGCACAGATACGCAGTATTTT.

The chain links TRBV7-3 to TRBJ2-3, with unresolved D. Germline values: CDR1 SGHTA, CDR2 FQGTGA. The CDR3 loop spans 13 amino acids. The ends were cut back, 0 bases at V and 4 bases at J, with 5 bases in the middle. The CDR3 reads CASSLTNSDTQYF. The CDR3 nucleotides read TGTGCCAGCAGCTTAACCAACTCAGATACGCAGTATTTT.

V is TRBV6-2 or TRBV6-3 and J is TRBJ2-1; the D gene is possibly TRBD2 (6 bases). V was clipped by 0 bases and J by 0 bases, with 9 bases between them. Germline values: CDR1 MNHEY, CDR2 SVGEGT. This CDR3 contains 16 residues. CDR3: CASSYSRGGSYNEQFF. The CDR3 DNA reads as TGTGCCAGCAGTTACTCGAGGGGAGGCTCCTACAATGAGCAGTTCTTC.

This clonotype came up a few times. The V and J genes are TRBV7-9 and TRBJ2-1, with 8 bases aligning to TRBD2. The CDR3 is 14 residues long. Looked up from germline, CDR1 is SEHNR and CDR2 is FQNEAQ (reference sequence). The trim removed 9 bases at V and 8 bases at J, leaving 12 bases unmatched. CDR3 DNA sequence: TGTGCCAGTATGCCGGGACTAGTAGCCCATGAGCAGTTCTTC. It translates to CASMPGLVAHEQFF.

The J gene is TRBJ2-7, the V gene TRBV7-9; weak D call: TRBD2 (6 bases). Germline V gene sequence: CDR1 SEHNR, CDR2 FQNEAQ (reference sequence). The CDR3 runs 14 residues. The V end lost 5 bases, the J end lost 2 bases, and 13 bases lay between the germline ends. The CDR3 nucleotides are TGTGCCAGCAGCCCGGAGGGTGGTGCCTACGAGCAGTACTTC. Its translation: CASSPEGGAYEQYF.

This clonotype was observed a few times. The V gene is TRBV20-1, the J gene TRBJ2-3, with TRBD2 identical over 8 bases. The V segment lost 4 bases and the J segment 9 bases; nucleotides outside the gene matches: 18. This CDR3 region has 16 residues. CDR1 is DFQATT, CDR2 SNEGSKA, per germline (reference sequence). CDR3 loop: CSANLGTPGLARTQYF. In DNA form, the CDR3 reads TGCAGTGCTAACCTAGGGACCCCAGGACTAGCCCGCACGCAGTATTTT.

This sequence joins TRBV19 and TRBJ2-5; TRBD2 aligns across 9 bases. The J segment lost 2 bases and the V segment lost 7 bases, leaving 5 bases of the junction unmatched. The CDR3 is made up of 14 amino acids. Per germline, CDR1 LNHDA and CDR2 SQIVND (reference sequence). The CDR3 reads CASNLRGGQETQYF. CDR3 DNA: TGTGCCAGTAACCTGCGGGGGGGACAAGAGACCCAGTACTTC.

About this clonotype itself: This likely came from a read error, as a far larger clone is one base away. The conserved final phenylalanine or tryptophan is absent from the CDR3, which likely points to a read error. This chain joins TRBV7-2 and TRBJ2-2, with a weak D call TRBD1 (6 bases). The CDR3 is made up of 15 amino acids. V lost 0 bases, J lost 1 base, and 6 bases lay in between. The germline gives CDR1 SGHTA, CDR2 FQGNSA. The CDR3 is CASSLARGNTGELFC. CDR3 sequence (DNA): TGTGCCAGCAGCTTAGCCAGGGGGAACACCGGGGAGCTGTTTTGT.

This clonotype was seen ten or more times. CDR3 DNA sequence: TGTGCCAGCAGCTTCAGAGGGGGGAGAAACACAGATACGCAGTATTTT. This gives the protein CASSFRGGRNTDTQYF. The chain has TRBV7-9 and TRBJ2-3, with D perhaps matching TRBD1 or TRBD2 (6 bases each). Trimming left V 3 bases short and J 2 bases short, with 15 bases between. Germline V gene data show CDR1 as SEHNR and CDR2 as FQNEAQ (reference sequence). The CDR3 is 16 amino acids.

This clonotype was recorded at least ten times. V gene TRBV7-2 combines with J gene TRBJ2-7; maybe TRBD2 (5 bases). Trimming removed 1 base at V and 1 base at J, with 8 bases between. This CDR3 spans 14 amino acids. CDR1 SGHTA and CDR2 FQGNSA come from the germline V gene. CDR3 amino acids: CASSLGTSSYEQYF. For the CDR3, the DNA is TGTGCCAGCAGCTTAGGGACTTCATCCTACGAGCAGTACTTC.

This clonotype was seen only a few times. The chain couples TRBV5-1 to TRBJ2-7; D possibly corresponds to TRBD2 (5 bases). CDR1 SGHRS and CDR2 YFSETQ come from the germline V gene. The V gene lost 4 bases and the J gene lost 5 bases, with 10 bases spanning the gap. The CDR3 sequence is 12 residues long. CDR3 protein: CASSARTDEQYF. The CDR3 DNA follows: TGCGCCAGCAGCGCCCGGACTGACGAGCAGTACTTC.

The gene calls are TRBV20-1 and TRBJ2-1, with 12 bases aligning to TRBD2. The CDR3 loop spans 16 amino acids. V lost 0 bases, J lost 5 bases, and 5 bases stayed unmatched. The V gene's germline CDR1 is DFQATT and CDR2 SNEGSKA (reference sequence). CDR3 residues: CSARDPSGRGNNEQFF. The DNA of the CDR3 is TGCAGTGCTAGAGACCCTAGCGGGAGGGGGAACAATGAGCAGTTCTTC.

This clonotype was observed a few times. The chain has TRBV25-1 and TRBJ2-2, with a possible D match to TRBD1 (7 bases). The CDR3 spans 14 residues. CDR1 and CDR2 (germline): MGHDK, SYGVNS. Deletions cut 8 bases from V and 0 bases from J, with 10 bases between. In DNA, the CDR3 is TGTGCCAGCCCCAGGGGGGCGAACACCGGGGAGCTGTTTTTT. Residues: CASPRGANTGELFF.

This chain links TRBV7-8 with TRBJ1-1; weak D call: TRBD1 (5 bases). Germline CDR1 is SGHVS and CDR2 is FQNEAQ. The CDR3 has 14 residues. The V and J ends lost 1 base and 4 bases respectively, with 10 bases between them. As DNA, the CDR3 is TGTGCCAGCAGCTTAGAAGGGGTATCCACTGAAGCTTTCTTT. Its translation: CASSLEGVSTEAFF.

This clonotype was detected ten times or more. The V and J genes are TRBV7-6 and TRBJ2-5; 7 bases line up with TRBD1. Losses at the gene ends were 4 bases for V and 4 bases for J; bases not matched to a gene: 9. The CDR3 runs 15 residues. In germline, CDR1 is SGHVS, CDR2 FNYEAQ. CDR3 nucleotides: TGTGCCAGCAGCTCCACACCGGGACAGTCAGAGACCCAGTACTTC. This sequence encodes CASSSTPGQSETQYF.

The chain links TRBV19 to TRBJ2-3, with D possibly TRBD1 on 5 matching bases. The CDR3 sequence is 13 residues long. Germline assignment: CDR1 LNHDA and CDR2 SQIVND (reference sequence). V was pared by 8 bases and J by 4 bases, with 13 bases between. CDR3 sequence: CASSPGHPDTQYF. In DNA, the CDR3 is TGTGCCAGTTCTCCAGGGCACCCAGATACGCAGTATTTT.

The V call is TRBV27, the J call TRBJ2-7; D remains ambiguous. V shed 3 bases and J shed 6 bases, with 9 bases lying between them. The CDR3 has 12 residues. Germline V lookup: CDR1 MNHEY, CDR2 SMNVEV (reference sequence). The CDR3 bases are TGTGCCAGCAGTTTCTCCGGGCGCGAGCAGTACTTC. Protein sequence: CASSFSGREQYF.

This clonotype turned up a few times. This chain joins TRBV6-2 or TRBV6-3 and TRBJ1-5; no definite D call. Germline V CDR1 and CDR2: MNHEY, SVGEGT. Trimming pared 2 bases from V and 9 bases from J, leaving 8 bases between. The CDR3 has 12 residues. CDR3 DNA: TGTGCCAGCAGTTACCGAATGAGGCCCCAGCATTTT. Its protein product is CASSYRMRPQHF.

The table lists this clonotype with many counts. The J gene is TRBJ2-7, the V gene TRBV7-2, with D possibly being TRBD2 (6 bases). Germline values: CDR1 SGHTA, CDR2 FQGNSA. Trimming took 5 bases from V and 1 from J, leaving 24 bases between them. This CDR3 has 18 residues. This CDR3 reads CASSQRSAGPRGSYEQYF. CDR3 DNA sequence: TGTGCCAGCAGCCAAAGATCCGCCGGGCCGCGGGGATCCTACGAGCAGTACTTC.

This clonotype was seen a handful of times. The V call is TRBV12-3 or TRBV12-4, the J call TRBJ2-2; no clear D gene. The CDR3 extends over 13 amino acids. Trimming took off 7 bases at V and 7 bases at J, with 13 bases between the two ends. The CDR3 region is CASKEGWGGELFF. The DNA for the CDR3 is TGTGCCAGCAAAGAAGGGTGGGGCGGGGAGCTGTTTTTT.

This clonotype was picked up a small number of times. This chain joins TRBV7-9 and TRBJ2-7, with TRBD1 identical over 10 bases. CDR3 length: 19 residues. V shed 5 bases and J 0 bases; nucleotides not matched to a gene: 16. Germline V gene lookup returns CDR1 SEHNR and CDR2 FQNEAQ (reference sequence). The CDR3 spells CASSPRRPGTGASSYEQYF. The CDR3 DNA reads as TGTGCCAGCAGCCCCCGCCGTCCCGGGACAGGGGCTAGCTCCTACGAGCAGTACTTC.

This clonotype was observed a few times. This chain links TRBV6-2 or TRBV6-3 with TRBJ1-2; possibly TRBD1 for D (5 bases). Trimming left V 6 bases short and J 4 bases short, with 15 bases between. The germline V gene has CDR1 MNHEY and CDR2 SVGEGT. The CDR3 length is 14 residues. CDR3 sequence: CASRGTGESYGYTF. In DNA, the CDR3 is TGTGCCAGCAGGGGGACGGGCGAGTCCTATGGCTACACCTTC.

Ten or more counts support this clonotype. V and J are TRBV7-2 and TRBJ1-1, with D perhaps TRBD1 (6 bases). V lost 7 bases, J lost 4 bases, and 16 bases lay in between. Germline CDR1 reads SGHTA; CDR2 reads FQGNSA. The CDR3 extends over 14 amino acids. CDR3 protein: CASTPQGRSTEAFF. The CDR3, as DNA: TGTGCCAGCACCCCCCAGGGGCGGAGCACTGAAGCTTTCTTT.

This clonotype was found a few times. The chain uses TRBV28 and TRBJ1-4, with 9 bases lining up with TRBD1. CDR1 is MDHEN and CDR2 is SYDVKM in the germline V gene. Trimming at V came to 6 bases and at J to 8 bases, leaving 10 bases not matched to a gene. The CDR3 contains 15 residues. CDR3 nucleotide sequence: TGTGCCAGCAGAACGCTACAGGGGGCGAGGGAAAAACTGTTTTTT. It is translated as CASRTLQGAREKLFF.

At least ten counts were recorded for this clonotype. The rearrangement links TRBV6-5 to TRBJ1-3; D possibly corresponds to TRBD1 (5 bases). The CDR3 covers 14 residues. Germline V lookup: CDR1 MNHEY, CDR2 SVGAGI. V was pared by 6 bases and J by 2 bases, with 11 bases between. The CDR3 sequence is CASRPGGPGNTIYF. The CDR3 DNA sequence: TGTGCCAGCAGACCCGGGGGTCCTGGAAACACCATATATTTT.

This clonotype was recorded at least ten times. The V gene is TRBV27, the J gene TRBJ2-6; TRBD1 matches 12 bases. V shed 0 bases, J shed 0 bases, and the junction held 3 bases outside the gene matches. Germline lookup yields CDR1 MNHEY and CDR2 SMNVEV (reference sequence). The CDR3 has 19 amino acids. As DNA, the CDR3 is TGTGCCAGCAGTTTATCCGGGACAGGGGGCGGCTCTGGGGCCAACGTCCTGACTTTC. It is translated as CASSLSGTGGGSGANVLTF.

This clonotype appeared many times. The rearrangement joins TRBV15 to TRBJ2-2; D perhaps matches TRBD2 (5 bases). CDR1 and CDR2 from the germline V gene are LNHNV and YYDKDF (reference sequence). Trimming removed 0 bases from V and 4 bases from J, with 18 bases in between. This CDR3 has 18 amino acids. CDR3 in DNA: TGTGCCACCAGCAGAGATCCCCTGACGGCCGGAGGCACCGGGGAGCTGTTTTTT. Its protein is CATSRDPLTAGGTGELFF.

This clonotype was seen a handful of times. The chain joins TRBV6-6 to TRBJ2-2; D might be TRBD2 (6 bases). The CDR3 consists of 14 residues. Trimming stripped 4 bases from V and 6 bases from J, with 12 bases between. Per the germline V gene, CDR1 is MNHNY and CDR2 is SVGAGI (reference sequence). The CDR3 coding sequence is TGTGCCAGCAGTTTTGGAGGGCGGCCCGGGGAGCTGTTTTTT. Its protein product is CASSFGGRPGELFF.

The V gene is TRBV20-1, the J gene TRBJ2-3, with a tentative D call TRBD2 (6 bases). Between the trimmed V and J ends, which lost 6 bases and 2 bases, there was a span of 15 bases. The CDR3 is 14 amino acids. Germline-derived CDR1 and CDR2 are DFQATT and SNEGSKA (reference sequence). The CDR3 region is CSAPYSGHTDTQYF. The CDR3 DNA sequence: TGCAGTGCCCCTTATAGCGGACACACAGATACGCAGTATTTT.